The TCR beta chain described here comes from a study of T-cell memory formation after mild COVID-19. The wider study: The TCR clusters were mostly specific to one donor.

Study-wide findings and caveats: Later expanders leaned toward CD4+, whereas clones contracting from day 15 to 85 were balanced CD4/CD8. CD4+ contracting clones were mainly CM and EM; CD8+ ones, EMRA.

About this clonotype: Its antigen remains unidentified.

Constant-segment primers were used for 5'RACE, and the resulting TCR alpha and TCR beta cDNA libraries carried sample barcodes and UMIs. TCRdb called the 5' RACE reads again in MiXCR, with one record for every CDR3 protein. The table has about 430,000 distinct CDR3 sequences, 20% to 25% seen once. The CDR3 is 15 amino acids. The germline V gene encodes CDR1 DFQATT and CDR2 SNEGSKA (reference sequence). The trim removed 4 bases at V and 4 bases at J, leaving 10 bases unmatched. The source material was PBMCs or a T cell subset sorted from them (not recorded which). The TCR comes from an adult woman who had mild COVID-19 (a few samples of this study predate the infection). Cell type and time point are not known. The chain joins TRBV20-1 to TRBJ2-3; 8 bases line up with TRBD2. CDR3: CSATRGSGISDTQYF. In DNA form, the CDR3 reads TGCAGTGCTACCCGGGGTAGCGGGATCTCAGATACGCAGTATTTT.